The 11 T cell receptor beta chains below all came from one sample that was sequenced in a study of CD8+CD57+ T cells in acquired aplastic anemia. Genomic DNA provided the template from which TCR beta VDJ and CDR3 profiles were obtained. TCRdb redid the calling of the reads with MiXCR, one entry per CDR3 protein. The table includes 200,000 or so distinct CDR3 sequences, approximately 65% detected once. Those patients picked for sequencing had displayed CD8+CD57+ cell expansion on flow cytometry. The sequencing input was sorted CD4+, CD8+, or CD8+CD57+ T cells (not recorded which) from PBMCs. Receptors were obtained from a human donor with aplastic anemia.

This clonotype was recorded only once. This rearrangement joins TRBV19 to TRBJ2-5; perhaps TRBD2 as D (6 bases). The CDR3 covers 14 residues. The germline CDR1 and CDR2 sequences are LNHDA and SQIVND (reference sequence). Trimming took 10 bases from V and 1 from J, leaving 16 bases between them. CDR3 bases: TGTGCCACCTCCATTGGACTAATCCAAGAGACCCAGTACTTC. Protein product: CATSIGLIQETQYF.

CDR3 amino acids: CAISEGAEGNTIYF. CDR3 DNA sequence: TGTGCCATCAGTGAGGGGGCCGAGGGAAACACCATATATTTT. The chain links TRBV10-3 to TRBJ1-3, with D maybe TRBD1 (5 bases). Per germline, CDR1 ENHRY and CDR2 SYGVKD. Trimming shortened V by 2 bases and J by 4 bases, and 9 bases separated the two germline ends. This CDR3 is 14 amino acids long.

The chain has TRBV7-3 and TRBJ1-6; 8 nucleotides agree with TRBD1. Unmatched junction bases numbered 8, after V lost 3 bases and J lost 7 bases. The CDR3 extends over 16 amino acids. Germline V lookup: CDR1 SGHTA, CDR2 FQGTGA. The CDR3 region is CASSLDRVLLNSPLHF. DNA for the CDR3: TGTGCCAGCAGCTTGGACAGGGTATTGTTGAATTCACCCCTCCACTTT.

The V and J genes are TRBV7-9 and TRBJ1-1, with TRBD1 matching over 7 bases. CDR3 size: 16 residues. After removal of 2 bases from V and 0 bases from J, the junction contained 6 bases not matched to a gene. Per germline, CDR1 SEHNR and CDR2 FQNEAQ (reference sequence). CDR3 sequence (DNA): TGTGCCAGCAGCTTACCGCGGGACAGCATGAACACTGAAGCTTTCTTT. As protein: CASSLPRDSMNTEAFF.

In this sample, this clonotype turned up a few times. The chain carries TRBV7-9 and TRBJ2-3; TRBD1 might be the D (6 bases). Germline CDR1 SEHNR, CDR2 FQNEAQ (reference sequence). Trimming pared 5 bases from V and 1 base from J, leaving 13 bases between. The CDR3 spans 15 residues. In DNA form, the CDR3 reads TGTGCCAGCAGCCAGGGGATCGGGCGCACAGATACGCAGTATTTT. Its protein product is CASSQGIGRTDTQYF.

This clonotype has more than one count but fewer than ten. The chain joins TRBV7-9 to TRBJ2-5, with D uncertain. The CDR3 contains 14 residues. With 1 base removed from V and 2 bases from J, the gap between germline ends came to 8 bases. Germline CDR1 and CDR2: SEHNR and FQNEAQ (reference sequence). The CDR3 region has the DNA TGTGCCAGCAGCTTAGGTTCTAATCAAGAGACCCAGTACTTC. This sequence encodes CASSLGSNQETQYF. Full variable domain (outside the CDR3, taken from reference TRBV7-9 and TRBJ2-5): DTGVSQNPRHKITKRGQNVTFRCDPISEHNRLYWYRQTLGQGPEFLTYFQNEAQLEKSRLLSDRFSAERPKGSFSTLEIQRTEQGDSAMYLCASSLGSNQETQYFGPGTRLLVL.

The genes are TRBV7-2 and TRBJ1-1; perhaps TRBD1 as D (5 bases). The germline CDR1 and CDR2 sequences are SGHTA and FQGNSA. Trimming pared 5 bases from V and 2 bases from J, leaving 12 bases between. The length of the CDR3 is 14 residues. CDR3 protein: CASSVLQGNTEAFF. CDR3 DNA: TGTGCCAGCAGCGTACTTCAGGGTAACACTGAAGCTTTCTTT.

V is TRBV20-1 and J is TRBJ2-7, with TRBD1 as a possible D gene (5 bases). The CDR3 is 13 amino acids. Germline V gives CDR1 DFQATT, CDR2 SNEGSKA (reference sequence). Trimming left V 0 bases short and J 7 bases short, with 13 bases between. The CDR3 spells CSARDSRTPEQYF. CDR3 in DNA: TGCAGTGCTAGAGATTCCAGGACACCAGAGCAGTACTTC.

The J gene is TRBJ2-7, the V gene TRBV5-5; D not certain. This CDR3 has 14 amino acids. Trimming removed 1 base at V and 2 bases at J, with 10 bases between. Germline-derived CDR1 and CDR2 are SGHKS and YYEKEE (reference sequence). The CDR3 loop is CASSLRSAAYEQYF. The CDR3 DNA follows: TGTGCCAGCAGCTTGAGGTCCGCAGCCTACGAGCAGTACTTC.

As to this clonotype: Germline is not matched at one junction end, which may reflect a read error. The chain carries TRBV2 and TRBJ2-1; 12 nucleotides match TRBD2. The CDR3 is 15 residues long. Per germline, CDR1 SNHLY and CDR2 FYNNEI. The chain's CDR3 is CASREGLAGWNEQFF. CDR3 in DNA: TGTGCCAGCAGAGAAGGACTAGCGGGGTGGAATGAGCAGTTCTTC.

The sample holds many counts of this clonotype. This chain uses TRBV12-3 or TRBV12-4 with TRBJ2-3, with 9 bases identical to TRBD2. The CDR3 consists of 15 residues. The junction had 11 bases not matched to a gene; V was cut back by 3 bases and J by 10 bases. The CDR3 region is CASSFMALAGSSQYF. The CDR3 DNA reads TGTGCCAGCAGTTTTATGGCGCTAGCGGGGTCGTCGCAGTATTTT.